The 16 T cell receptor beta chains given below trace back to one sample, sequenced in a study of blood T cell repertoires in COVID-19. TCRdb's copy holds only in-frame clones and misses some; the assay was immunoSEQ multiplex PCR. The sample includes over 45,000 clones, around nine tenths of them seen just once. Input material: peripheral blood. The receptors come from a man aged 60-69 years with active COVID-19.

V is TRBV5-8 and J is TRBJ1-1; D might be TRBD1 (5 bases). The germline V gene has CDR1 SGHTS and CDR2 YDEGEE. Trimming removed 0 bases from V and 4 bases from J, with 10 bases in between. This CDR3 has 14 residues. DNA for the CDR3: TGTGCCAGCAGCTTGGTGATCGGGGGCACTGAAGCTTTCTTT. It is translated as CASSLVIGGTEAFF.

V is TRBV5-4 and J is TRBJ1-2; the D is unclear. Trimming pared 0 bases from V and 5 bases from J, leaving 14 bases between. This CDR3 has 15 amino acids. Germline V CDR1 and CDR2: SGHNT, YYREEE (reference sequence). The CDR3 here is CASSLGTGNWYGYTF. The DNA of the CDR3 is TGTGCCAGCAGCTTGGGTACGGGGAATTGGTATGGCTACACCTTC.

The chain employs TRBV28 and TRBJ1-2; D is ambiguous. This CDR3 comprises 12 residues. CDR1 is MDHEN, CDR2 SYDVKM, per germline. V was clipped by 2 bases and J by 6 bases, with 7 bases between them. This CDR3 is CASSLIYDGYTF. CDR3 DNA: TGTGCCAGCAGTTTAATCTATGATGGCTACACCTTC.

J is TRBJ1-1 and V is TRBV28; a weak D match, TRBD1 (6 bases). This CDR3 is 16 amino acids long. Germline values: CDR1 MDHEN, CDR2 SYDVKM. V lost 4 bases and J 5 bases, leaving 20 bases between the germline ends. The CDR3 reads CASSSNRRGLWTEAFF. DNA for the CDR3: TGTGCCAGCAGTTCAAATAGAAGGGGGTTGTGGACTGAAGCTTTCTTT.

The gene calls are TRBV2 and TRBJ1-3, with D unresolved. Germline V gene data show CDR1 as SNHLY and CDR2 as FYNNEI. This CDR3 is built from 15 residues. The germline V and J ends were trimmed by 7 bases and 0 bases, with 13 bases remaining between them. CDR3 sequence: CASKVEGSSGNTIYF. CDR3 nucleotides: TGTGCCAGCAAAGTGGAGGGCTCCTCTGGAAACACCATATATTTT.

The chain uses TRBV5-1 and TRBJ2-1; D ambiguous. Germline lookup yields CDR1 SGHRS and CDR2 YFSETQ. V lost 0 bases and J lost 6, with 13 bases in between. The CDR3 contains 15 residues. Written as DNA, the CDR3 is TGCGCCAGCAGCTTGGTTGGGCGTGGTGGCAATGAGCAGTTCTTC. Its translation is CASSLVGRGGNEQFF.

The chain links TRBV9 to TRBJ2-7; tentative D call: TRBD2 (7 bases). Germline V gene sequence: CDR1 SGDLS, CDR2 YYNGEE. The CDR3 is 16 residues long. Trimming left V 0 bases short and J 2 bases short, with 15 bases between. DNA of the CDR3: TGTGCCAGCAGCGTAGGCTATGGCGGGGGCACCTACGAGCAGTACTTC. Translated: CASSVGYGGGTYEQYF.

The chain combines TRBV27 with TRBJ2-1, with 9 bases matching TRBD1. Germline V lookup: CDR1 MNHEY, CDR2 SMNVEV (reference sequence). CDR3 length: 14 amino acids. Trimming at V came to 3 bases and at J to 8 bases, leaving 5 bases not matched to a gene. The CDR3 nucleotides read TGTGCCAGCAGTTTGTCAACAGGGGGCCATGAGCAGTTCTTC. This translates into CASSLSTGGHEQFF.

The genes are TRBV5-6 and TRBJ2-7; 9 bases map to TRBD2. Per the germline V gene, CDR1 is SGHDT and CDR2 is YYEEEE. The V gene end was trimmed by 2 bases and the J gene end by 0 bases; junction bases not matched to a gene: 3. There are 15 residues in the CDR3. CDR3 region: CASSFGLASSYEQYF. As DNA, the CDR3 is TGTGCCAGCAGCTTCGGACTAGCGAGCTCCTACGAGCAGTACTTC.

The gene calls are TRBV5-1 and TRBJ2-7; 9 positions agree with TRBD1. Germline CDR1 is SGHRS and CDR2 is YFSETQ. V shed 4 bases, J shed 6 bases, and the junction held 11 bases outside the gene matches. The CDR3 sequence is 15 residues long. CDR3 sequence: CASSHSGTGNPEQYF. CDR3 sequence (DNA): TGCGCCAGCAGCCACTCCGGGACAGGGAACCCCGAGCAGTACTTC.

This rearrangement joins TRBV10-3 to TRBJ2-1, with 9 bases identical to TRBD2. The V gene's germline CDR1 is ENHRY and CDR2 SYGVKD. J lost 5 bases, V lost 4 bases, and 6 bases had no gene match. The CDR3 has 15 amino acids. The CDR3 DNA follows: TGTGCCATCAGTGGGGGGATAGCGGGAGACAATGAGCAGTTCTTC. It encodes CAISGGIAGDNEQFF.

This clone was counted once. The chain has TRBV10-2 and TRBJ2-1, with 8 positions matching TRBD2. Trimming took 3 bases from V and 4 from J; bases not matched to a gene: 8. The CDR3 spans 16 residues. The V gene's germline CDR1 is WSHSY and CDR2 SAAADI. The CDR3 DNA reads TGCGCCAGCAGTGAAAGCGGGAGAGCGGGTTACAATGAGCAGTTCTTC. Its protein is CASSESGRAGYNEQFF.

This clone was detected only a few times. This sequence joins TRBV18 and TRBJ1-4; 7 nucleotides align to TRBD1. The CDR3 consists of 15 residues. Germline V gives CDR1 KGHSH, CDR2 LQKENI. V dropped 2 bases and J dropped 3; count of bases not matched to a gene: 3. CDR3 DNA: TGTGCCAGCTCACCAAAAACAGGGGCTAATGAAAAACTGTTTTTT. Protein product: CASSPKTGANEKLFF.

As for this clone: Other DNA sequences in the same sample also yield this CDR3. The rearrangement links TRBV19 to TRBJ1-2; D unresolved. The CDR3 spans 12 residues. V was trimmed by 3 bases and J by 7 bases, leaving 9 bases between them. Germline V gene sequence: CDR1 LNHDA, CDR2 SQIVND (reference sequence). The chain's CDR3 is CASSMVEGGYTF. The CDR3 nucleotides are TGTGCCAGTAGTATGGTGGAGGGTGGCTACACCTTC.

The V call is TRBV6-6, the J call TRBJ1-1; possibly TRBD1 for D (6 bases). The germline V gene has CDR1 MNHNY and CDR2 SVGAGI (reference sequence). This CDR3 has 15 amino acids. With 7 bases removed from V and 3 bases from J, the gap between germline ends came to 18 bases. The CDR3 DNA reads as TGTGCCAGCACTCTCCCCCAGGGGCGCGACACTGAAGCTTTCTTT. It encodes CASTLPQGRDTEAFF.

This chain uses TRBV24-1 with TRBJ1-2; no clear D gene. The V end was cut by 4 bases, the J end by 4 bases, with 12 bases between. Germline-derived CDR1 and CDR2 are KGHDR and SFDVKD. CDR3 length equals 14 residues. In DNA, the CDR3 is TGTGCCACCAGTGACCCTTCCCCTCCCTATGGCTACACCTTC. Translated: CATSDPSPPYGYTF.